Presented here are 20 T cell receptor beta chains from one specimen sequenced in a study of T-cell memory formation after mild COVID-19. TCRdb re-called the 5' RACE reads through MiXCR, storing one row per CDR3 protein. The data contain about 88,000 distinct CDR3 sequences, roughly 25% of them singletons. Sequencing was done on a sample of PBMCs or a T cell subset sorted from them (not recorded which). These receptors came from a man between 18 and 29 years old who had mild COVID-19 (a few samples of this study predate the infection). Cell type and time point are not known.

The chain recombines TRBV19 with TRBJ1-1; D gene uncertain. The germline gives CDR1 LNHDA, CDR2 SQIVND (reference sequence). The CDR3 length is 13 residues. V lost 6 bases and J 1 base, leaving 9 bases between the germline ends. CDR3 protein: CASSPTRNTEAFF. As DNA, the CDR3 is TGTGCCAGTAGCCCTACAAGGAACACTGAAGCTTTCTTT.

The CDR3 bases are TGTGCCATCGGTTCTAGCGGGGACTACGAGCAGTACTTC. This gives the protein CAIGSSGDYEQYF. V usage is TRBV10-3 and J usage is TRBJ2-7; 9 bases align to TRBD2. Germline-derived CDR1 and CDR2 are ENHRY and SYGVKD. This CDR3 comprises 13 residues. V was pared by 8 bases and J by 3 bases, with 5 bases of the junction left unmatched.

This clonotype was seen a handful of times. The chain employs TRBV7-2 and TRBJ2-2; 7 bases are a match to TRBD1. CDR3 length: 14 residues. V shed 4 bases and J 2 bases; nucleotides not matched to a gene: 1. The germline V gene has CDR1 SGHTA and CDR2 FQGNSA. The CDR3 sequence is CASSWDSNTGELFF. In nucleotides, the CDR3 is TGTGCCAGCAGCTGGGACAGCAACACCGGGGAGCTGTTTTTT. The full variable domain, completed using reference TRBV7-2 and TRBJ2-2, is GAGVSQSPSNKVTEKGKDVELRCDPISGHTALYWYRQSLGQGLEFLIYFQGNSAPDKSGLPSDRFSAERTGGSVSTLTIQRTQQEDSAVYLCASSWDSNTGELFFGEGSRLTVL.

V usage is TRBV5-6 and J usage is TRBJ2-7; tentative D call: TRBD1 (6 bases). CDR1 is SGHDT and CDR2 is YYEEEE in the germline V gene. V lost 4 bases and J lost 1, with 12 bases in between. The CDR3 consists of 14 residues. In DNA, the CDR3 is TGTGCCAGCAGCGACCGGGACAAATCCTACGAGCAGTACGTC. It translates to CASSDRDKSYEQYV.

This chain uses TRBV4-1 with TRBJ1-1; tentatively, D is TRBD1 (5 bases). The germline gives CDR1 MGHRA, CDR2 YSYEKL. V was shortened by 1 base and J by 3 bases, with 15 bases between the two germline ends. The CDR3 covers 16 residues. CDR3 sequence reads: CASSQGPGLEDTEAFF. The CDR3 DNA sequence: TGCGCCAGCAGCCAAGGTCCAGGGCTGGAGGACACTGAAGCTTTCTTT.

This clonotype has a count of ten or more. The chain links TRBV7-9 to TRBJ2-2; D not resolved. The V gene's germline CDR1 is SEHNR and CDR2 FQNEAQ (reference sequence). V gave up 3 bases and J gave up 9 bases, with 14 bases separating them. This CDR3 spans 14 amino acids. The CDR3 DNA reads TGTGCCAGCAGCTTCCAGGCGGCAGGCCGGGAGCTGTTTTTT. Residues: CASSFQAAGRELFF.

The chain combines TRBV6-2 or TRBV6-3 with TRBJ2-7; D is uncertain. This CDR3 has 12 amino acids. Trimming removed 5 bases at V and 0 bases at J, with 5 bases between. Germline lookup yields CDR1 MNHEY and CDR2 SVGEGT. The CDR3 bases are TGTGCCAGCAGTAGGAGCTCCTACGAGCAGTACGTC. Translating it yields CASSRSSYEQYV.

This clonotype has just a few counts. This rearrangement joins TRBV6-2 or TRBV6-3 to TRBJ2-3; no definite D call. V gave up 1 base and J gave up 9 bases, with 8 bases separating them. Germline V gene lookup returns CDR1 MNHEY and CDR2 SVGEGT. CDR3 length: 12 amino acids. CDR3 sequence reads: CASSYLIGTQYF. In DNA form, the CDR3 reads TGTGCCAGCAGTTACTTGATTGGGACGCAGTATTTT.

This clonotype has at least ten counts. The chain employs TRBV27 and TRBJ1-5; a possible D gene is TRBD1 (6 bases). Between the trimmed V and J ends, which lost 1 base and 14 bases, there was a span of 18 bases. The CDR3 length is 14 residues. The germline gives CDR1 MNHEY, CDR2 SMNVEV (reference sequence). CDR3 protein: CASSLLPGAPEEHF. The CDR3 region has the DNA TGTGCCAGCAGTTTATTACCAGGGGCCCCGGAGGAGCATTTT.

The chain recombines TRBV6-6 with TRBJ1-2; D is ambiguous. Looked up from germline, CDR1 is MNHNY and CDR2 is SVGAGI (reference sequence). Trimming took 1 base from V and 4 from J, leaving 13 bases between them. The CDR3 is 15 residues long. The CDR3, as DNA: TGTGCCAGCAGTTACTTACAGATGGAGGGCTATGGCTACACCTTC. Its translation: CASSYLQMEGYGYTF.

This clonotype was detected only a few times. The chain joins TRBV5-1 to TRBJ2-3; 7 nucleotides match TRBD1. Germline lookup yields CDR1 SGHRS and CDR2 YFSETQ. Unmatched junction bases numbered 5, after V lost 4 bases and J lost 0 bases. The CDR3 has 15 residues. The CDR3 spells CASSTGQSSTDTQYF. CDR3 coding DNA: TGCGCCAGCAGCACGGGACAGTCCAGCACAGATACGCAGTATTTT.

V gene TRBV4-3 combines with J gene TRBJ2-5; TRBD2 matches at 9 bases. CDR3 length: 15 residues. CDR1 is LGHNA, CDR2 YSLEER, per germline. V trimming: 1 base; J trimming: 5 bases; junction bases outside the gene matches: 5. For the CDR3, the DNA is TGCGCCAGCAGCCAAGGGAGCGGGGGGTTGGAGACCCAGTACTTC. Protein: CASSQGSGGLETQYF.

The V gene is TRBV5-6, the J gene TRBJ2-2; D tentatively reads TRBD1 or TRBD2 (5 bases each). Looked up from germline, CDR1 is SGHDT and CDR2 is YYEEEE. The CDR3 sequence is 15 residues long. Trimming took 2 bases from V and 4 from J, leaving 12 bases between them. DNA for the CDR3: TGTGCCAGCAGCTTATCCGGGACGGCCACCGGGGAGCTGTTTTTT. It codes for CASSLSGTATGELFF.

This clonotype was observed a handful of times. The chain employs TRBV9 and TRBJ2-5; no clear D. The CDR3 length is 15 residues. CDR1 is SGDLS, CDR2 YYNGEE, per germline. The V and J ends lost 0 bases and 6 bases respectively, with 15 bases between them. CDR3 in DNA: TGTGCCAGCAGCGTAGCCCCGGGTTCCATGAAGACCCAGTACTTC. Amino acids: CASSVAPGSMKTQYF.

This clonotype has only a few counts. The chain is built from TRBV25-1 and TRBJ1-1, with a weak D call TRBD1 (6 bases). V was cut by 8 bases and J by 5 bases, with 12 bases left in between. From germline, CDR1 is MGHDK and CDR2 SYGVNS. The CDR3 consists of 12 residues. CDR3 sequence (DNA): TGTGCCAGCGCCAGGGGCGAAACTGAAGCTTTCTTT. It encodes CASARGETEAFF.

This clonotype was counted a few times. V and J are TRBV29-1 and TRBJ1-2, with 8 bases fitting TRBD1. This CDR3 contains 12 residues. The germline CDR1 and CDR2 sequences are SQVTM and ANQGSEA. V lost 7 bases and J lost 6; bases outside the gene matches: 7. The CDR3 DNA is TGCAGCGCCCGGACAGGGAAGGATGGCTACACCTTC. Protein product: CSARTGKDGYTF. The whole variable domain, remainder taken from reference TRBV29-1 and TRBJ1-2, is SAVISQKPSRDICQRGTSLTIQCQVDSQVTMMFWYRQQPGQSLTLIATANQGSEATYESGFVIDKFPISRPNLTFSTLTVSNMSPEDSSIYLCSARTGKDGYTFGSGTRLTVV.

In its sample, this clonotype was seen a few times. The CDR3 sequence is CAISEPTTYEQYV. The CDR3 DNA reads as TGTGCCATCAGTGAGCCCACTACATACGAGCAGTACGTC. The rearrangement joins TRBV10-3 to TRBJ2-7; D is undetermined. From germline, CDR1 is ENHRY and CDR2 SYGVKD. This CDR3 comprises 13 residues. V was cut by 2 bases and J by 4 bases, with 9 bases left in between.

This sequence joins TRBV20-1 and TRBJ2-5, with 14 bases aligning to TRBD2. The germline CDR1 and CDR2 sequences are DFQATT and SNEGSKA (reference sequence). CDR3 length: 15 amino acids. V was pared by 5 bases and J by 8 bases, with 10 bases of the junction left unmatched. The CDR3 loop reads CSAEPRTSGGPTQYF. The CDR3 DNA reads TGCAGTGCTGAGCCCCGGACTAGCGGGGGGCCAACCCAGTACTTC.

This clonotype has a handful of counts. The V call is TRBV5-1, the J call TRBJ2-2; 9 nucleotides align to TRBD2. The CDR3 extends over 15 amino acids. CDR1 is SGHRS and CDR2 is YFSETQ in the germline V gene. Trimming at V came to 2 bases and at J to 4 bases, leaving 3 bases not matched to a gene. CDR3 DNA sequence: TGCGCCAGCAGCTTTAGCGGGGGACTCACCGGGGAGCTGTTTTTT. Translating gives CASSFSGGLTGELFF.

This clonotype showed up many times. The gene calls are TRBV12-3 or TRBV12-4 and TRBJ1-2, with TRBD1 matching 10 bases. The CDR3 runs to 14 residues. Germline trimming cut 5 bases from V and 4 bases from J; bases unmatched to any gene: 4. The CDR3 nucleotides are TGTGCCAGCAGTCGACAGGGGGCTGGCTATGGCTACACCTTC. It codes for CASSRQGAGYGYTF.